The 16 T cell receptor beta chains given below trace back to one sample, sequenced in a study of shared clonotypes between healthy human individuals. CD45RO-negative CD8 cells positively selected for CCR7 made up the naive population, which excluded terminally differentiated effector memory CD45RA+ cells. TCRdb's table, derived via immunoSEQ multiplex PCR, lists solely in-frame clones and lacks some. The sample lists around 2,000,000 clones; roughly 95% were seen once. The sample was naive CD8+ T cells sorted from blood. All receptors come from a young man in good health.

The chain carries TRBV4-1 and TRBJ2-7; tentatively, D is TRBD1 or TRBD2 (5 bases each). This CDR3 has 14 amino acids. CDR1 is MGHRA, CDR2 YSYEKL, per germline. The V end lost 1 base, the J end lost 5 bases, and 12 bases lay between the germline ends. Written as DNA, the CDR3 is TGCGCCAGCAGCCAAGGAGAGGGGTCCGACGAGCAGTACTTC. It codes for CASSQGEGSDEQYF.

The chain joins TRBV29-1 to TRBJ2-5, with a possible D match to TRBD1 (5 bases). The CDR3 has 13 residues. Trimming shortened V by 4 bases and J by 1 base, and 10 bases separated the two germline ends. In germline, CDR1 is SQVTM, CDR2 ANQGSEA. The CDR3: CSVGTGLQETQYF. CDR3 coding DNA: TGCAGCGTTGGCACAGGTCTCCAAGAGACCCAGTACTTC.

As to this clone: This clone may be a read error of a much larger clone one base away. The chain employs TRBV13 and TRBJ1-1; D perhaps matches TRBD1 (6 bases). The CDR3 has 14 amino acids. Germline assignment: CDR1 PRHDT and CDR2 FYEKMQ (reference sequence). The ends were cut back, 2 bases at V and 0 bases at J, with 7 bases in the middle. Written as DNA, the CDR3 is TGTGCCAGCAGCTTATACAGGGTGAACACTGAAGCTTTCTTT. As protein: CASSLYRVNTEAFF.

The CDR3 DNA sequence: TGTGCCAGCAGTGAACATGGTGGAGGGAGCAATGGCTACACCTTC. It specifies CASSEHGGGSNGYTF. V usage is TRBV2 and J usage is TRBJ1-2, with unresolved D. V was trimmed by 2 bases and J by 6 bases, leaving 16 bases between them. The germline CDR1 and CDR2 sequences are SNHLY and FYNNEI. The CDR3 totals 15 residues.

The J gene is TRBJ2-3, the V gene TRBV28, with 12 bases fitting TRBD2. Germline loops: CDR1 MDHEN, CDR2 SYDVKM. The J segment lost 4 bases and the V segment lost 8 bases, leaving 4 bases of the junction unmatched. The CDR3 is 14 residues long. The CDR3 spells CASHLAGGSDTQYF. As DNA, the CDR3 is TGTGCCAGCCATCTAGCGGGGGGGTCAGATACGCAGTATTTT.

The table lists this clone with a count of one. V is TRBV9 and J is TRBJ1-6; 7 bases align to TRBD1. Germline CDR1 and CDR2: SGDLS and YYNGEE. The CDR3 has 13 amino acids. The ends lost 3 bases at V and 11 bases at J; junction bases unmatched: 5. This chain's CDR3 is CASSAGTVPPLHF. CDR3 coding DNA: TGTGCCAGCAGCGCGGGGACAGTTCCACCCCTCCACTTT.

The V and J genes are TRBV5-6 and TRBJ1-1; D is perhaps TRBD1 (6 bases). Germline CDR1 reads SGHDT; CDR2 reads YYEEEE. V lost 3 bases and J lost 4, with 22 bases in between. CDR3 length: 17 residues. The DNA of the CDR3 is TGTGCCAGCAGCTCAAATACTCTCAGGGGAGGGTCCACTGAAGCTTTCTTT. The encoded protein is CASSSNTLRGGSTEAFF.

This clone appeared once. The chain has TRBV30 and TRBJ2-1, with D perhaps TRBD2 (7 bases). The germline CDR1 and CDR2 sequences are GTSNPN and SVGIG (reference sequence). Trimming removed 0 bases from V and 5 bases from J, with 8 bases in between. The CDR3 spans 13 residues. The DNA of the CDR3 is TGTGCCTGGAGTGTCGGGGGGCACAATGAGCAGTTCTTC. Translation: CAWSVGGHNEQFF.

The chain couples TRBV28 to TRBJ2-1; a possible D gene is TRBD2 (5 bases). Germline loops: CDR1 MDHEN, CDR2 SYDVKM. This CDR3 region has 13 residues. V dropped 5 bases and J dropped 7 bases, with 12 bases sitting between them. The CDR3 DNA is TGTGCCAGCAGTATCCTGGCGGGTAATGAGCAGTTCTTC. Protein sequence: CASSILAGNEQFF.

V and J are TRBV7-3 and TRBJ1-1; a possible D gene is TRBD1 (5 bases). V shed 5 bases and J shed 7 bases, with 17 bases lying between them. Per germline, CDR1 SGHTA and CDR2 FQGTGA. The CDR3 runs 14 residues. The CDR3 DNA reads as TGTGCCAGCAGCCCCATGGGGGGGTTCGATGAAGCTTTCTTT. Residues: CASSPMGGFDEAFF. The whole variable domain, remainder taken from reference TRBV7-3 and TRBJ1-1, is GAGVSQTPSNKVTEKGKYVELRCDPISGHTALYWYRQSLGQGPEFLIYFQGTGAADDSGLPNDRFFAVRPEGSVSTLKIQRTERGDSAVYLCASSPMGGFDEAFFGQGTRLTVV.

This chain links TRBV25-1 with TRBJ2-3; D possibly corresponds to TRBD1 (5 bases). The CDR3 spans 14 residues. V lost 5 bases to trimming and J lost 2 bases, with 11 bases between them. CDR1 is MGHDK and CDR2 is SYGVNS in the germline V gene. The CDR3 coding sequence is TGTGCCAGCAGTATGACAGAGATCACAGATACGCAGTATTTT. It yields the protein CASSMTEITDTQYF.

This clone has only one observation. The CDR3 region has the DNA TGTGCCAGCAGCTTAGCGGGTGGGGCTGGTGATCAGCCCCAGCATTTT. Translation gives CASSLAGGAGDQPQHF. The rearrangement links TRBV7-8 to TRBJ1-5; tentative D call: TRBD1 (5 bases). CDR3 length: 16 residues. The germline V and J ends were trimmed by 0 bases and 5 bases, with 14 bases remaining between them. Germline loops: CDR1 SGHVS, CDR2 FQNEAQ.

Here the CDR3 DNA reads TGTGCCAGCAGTTGGGGGGGAGTCGATGAGCAGTTCTTC. This sequence encodes CASSWGGVDEQFF. This rearrangement joins TRBV27 to TRBJ2-1; 7 bases align to TRBD2. V shed 4 bases and J 8 bases; nucleotides not matched to a gene: 5. CDR1 is MNHEY, CDR2 SMNVEV, per germline (reference sequence). This CDR3 has 13 residues.

This chain uses TRBV21-1 with TRBJ1-3. TRBV21-1 is listed as a pseudogene. This CDR3 region has 16 residues. CDR3: CASSKVPEFSGNTIYF. The DNA of the CDR3 is TGTGCCAGCAGCAAAGTACCGGAGTTCTCTGGAAACACCATATATTTT.

V usage is TRBV6-5 and J usage is TRBJ1-1, with D tentatively TRBD1 (5 bases). The CDR3 contains 15 residues. V was clipped by 2 bases and J by 4 bases, with 14 bases between them. Germline V gives CDR1 MNHEY, CDR2 SVGAGI. The CDR3 protein is CASSYGGAGSTEAFF. In DNA form, the CDR3 reads TGTGCCAGCAGTTACGGCGGGGCCGGGTCCACTGAAGCTTTCTTT.

This rearrangement joins TRBV5-5 to TRBJ2-7, with D perhaps TRBD1 (5 bases). CDR3 size: 14 residues. V lost 4 bases to trimming and J lost 0 bases, with 11 bases between them. Germline CDR1 reads SGHKS; CDR2 reads YYEKEE (reference sequence). CDR3 in amino acids: CASSPDGASYEQYF. CDR3 in DNA: TGTGCCAGCAGCCCGGATGGGGCCTCCTACGAGCAGTACTTC.